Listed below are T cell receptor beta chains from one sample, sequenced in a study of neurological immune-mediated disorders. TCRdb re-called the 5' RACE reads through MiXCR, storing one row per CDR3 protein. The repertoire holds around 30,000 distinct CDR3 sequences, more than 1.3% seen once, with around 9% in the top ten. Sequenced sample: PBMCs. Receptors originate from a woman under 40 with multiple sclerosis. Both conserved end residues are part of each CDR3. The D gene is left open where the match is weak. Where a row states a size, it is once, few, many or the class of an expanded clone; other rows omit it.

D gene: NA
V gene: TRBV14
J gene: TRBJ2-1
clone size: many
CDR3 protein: CASSQGGRMESNEQFF
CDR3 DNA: TGTGCCAGCAGCCAAGGGGGCCGGATGGAATCCAATGAGCAGTTCTTC

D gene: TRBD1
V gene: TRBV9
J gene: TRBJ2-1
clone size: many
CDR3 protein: CASSPTGGTSYNEQFF
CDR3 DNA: TGTGCCAGCAGCCCCACAGGGGGAACCTCCTACAATGAGCAGTTCTTC

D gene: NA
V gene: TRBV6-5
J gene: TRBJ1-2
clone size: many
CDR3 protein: CASSYSQAFFGGYTF
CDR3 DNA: TGTGCCAGCAGTTACTCCCAGGCGTTCTTCGGTGGCTACACCTTC

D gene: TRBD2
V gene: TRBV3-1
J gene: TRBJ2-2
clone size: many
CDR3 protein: CASSPFSGGATGELFF
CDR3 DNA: TGTGCCAGCAGCCCCTTTAGCGGGGGGGCCACCGGGGAGCTGTTTTTT

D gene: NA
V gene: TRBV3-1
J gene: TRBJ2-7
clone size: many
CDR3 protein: CASSPKQRTGSYEQYF
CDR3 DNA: TGTGCCAGCAGCCCCAAGCAGCGAACAGGGAGTTACGAGCAGTACTTC

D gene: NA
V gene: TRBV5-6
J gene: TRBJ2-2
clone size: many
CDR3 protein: CASSPWTGELFF
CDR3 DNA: TGTGCCAGCAGCCCTTGGACCGGGGAGCTGTTTTTT

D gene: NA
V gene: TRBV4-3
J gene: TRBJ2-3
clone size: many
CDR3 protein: CASSQERLTDTQYF
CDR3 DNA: TGCGCCAGCAGCCAAGAAAGGCTCACAGATACGCAGTATTTT

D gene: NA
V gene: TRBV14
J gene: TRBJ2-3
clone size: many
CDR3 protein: CASSQGRAQDTQYF
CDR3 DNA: TGTGCCAGCAGCCAAGGCCGGGCTCAAGATACGCAGTATTTT

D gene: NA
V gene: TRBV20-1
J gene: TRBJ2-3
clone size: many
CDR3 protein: CSARPSIEKDTQYF
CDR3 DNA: TGCAGTGCTAGACCGTCGATTGAGAAAGATACGCAGTATTTT

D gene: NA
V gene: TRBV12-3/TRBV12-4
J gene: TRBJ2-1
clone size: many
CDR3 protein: CASSLERIVLNEQFF
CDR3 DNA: TGTGCCAGCAGTTTGGAGCGGATCGTATTGAATGAGCAGTTCTTC

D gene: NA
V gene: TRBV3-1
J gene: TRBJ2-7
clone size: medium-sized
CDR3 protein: CASSQDLLGEQYF
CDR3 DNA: TGTGCCAGCAGCCAAGACCTCCTCGGCGAGCAGTACTTC

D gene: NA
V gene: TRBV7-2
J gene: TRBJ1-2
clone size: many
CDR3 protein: CAGVGGVNYGYTF
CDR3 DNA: TGTGCCGGTGTCGGGGGGGTAAACTATGGCTACACCTTC

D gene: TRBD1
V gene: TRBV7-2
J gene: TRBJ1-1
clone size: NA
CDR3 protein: CASSFGTGNAEAFF
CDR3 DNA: TGTGCCAGCAGCTTCGGGACAGGGAACGCTGAAGCTTTCTTT

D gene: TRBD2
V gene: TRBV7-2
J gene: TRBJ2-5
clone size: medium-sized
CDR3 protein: CASTSGGSQETQYF
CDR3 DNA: TGTGCCAGCACTAGCGGGGGAAGCCAAGAGACCCAGTACTTC

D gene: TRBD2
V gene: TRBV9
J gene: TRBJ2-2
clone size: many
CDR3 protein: CASSVASGGAIGELFF
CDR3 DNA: TGTGCCAGCAGCGTAGCTAGCGGGGGGGCGATCGGGGAGCTGTTTTTT

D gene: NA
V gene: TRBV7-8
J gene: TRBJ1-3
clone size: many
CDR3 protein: CASSLHREDTIYF
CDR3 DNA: TGTGCCAGCAGCTTACACAGGGAGGACACCATATATTTT

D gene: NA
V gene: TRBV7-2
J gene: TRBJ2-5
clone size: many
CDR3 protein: CASSLAGAQETQYF
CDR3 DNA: TGTGCCAGCAGCTTAGCTGGTGCCCAAGAGACCCAGTACTTC

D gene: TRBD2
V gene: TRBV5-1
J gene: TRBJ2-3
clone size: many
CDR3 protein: CASSFRAGLSTDTQYF
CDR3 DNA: TGCGCCAGCAGCTTTCGAGCGGGGCTAAGCACAGATACGCAGTATTTT

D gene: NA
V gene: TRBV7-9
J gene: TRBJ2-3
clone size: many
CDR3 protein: CASSRWGESTDTQYF
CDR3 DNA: TGTGCCAGCAGCCGGTGGGGGGAATCCACAGATACGCAGTATTTT

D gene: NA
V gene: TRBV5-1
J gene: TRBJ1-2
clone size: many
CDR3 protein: CASSLADARVGYTF
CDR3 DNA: TGCGCCAGCAGCTTGGCCGATGCTCGGGTTGGCTACACCTTC

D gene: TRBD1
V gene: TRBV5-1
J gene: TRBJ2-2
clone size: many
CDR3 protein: CASSQHGQVNTGELFF
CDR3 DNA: TGCGCCAGCAGCCAACATGGACAGGTGAACACCGGGGAGCTGTTTTTT

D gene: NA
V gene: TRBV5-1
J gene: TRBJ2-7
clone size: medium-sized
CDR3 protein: CASSLTALSYEQYF
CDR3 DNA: TGCGCCAGCAGCTTGACAGCGCTGTCCTACGAGCAGTACTTC

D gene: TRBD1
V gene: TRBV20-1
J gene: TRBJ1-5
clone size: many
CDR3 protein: CSARARQGASQPQHF
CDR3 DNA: TGCAGTGCTAGGGCTCGACAGGGGGCAAGTCAGCCCCAGCATTTT

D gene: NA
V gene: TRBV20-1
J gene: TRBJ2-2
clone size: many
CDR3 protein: CSATRGTGELFF
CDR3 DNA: TGCAGTGCTACAAGGGGCACCGGGGAGCTGTTTTTT

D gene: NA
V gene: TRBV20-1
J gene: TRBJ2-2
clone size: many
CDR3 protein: CSAKRGRITGELFF
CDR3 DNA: TGCAGTGCAAAACGGGGCAGGATCACCGGGGAGCTGTTTTTT

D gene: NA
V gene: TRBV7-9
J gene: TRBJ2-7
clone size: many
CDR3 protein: CASSLVGGPNTYEQYF
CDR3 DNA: TGTGCCAGCAGCTTAGTTGGGGGGCCCAATACCTACGAGCAGTACTTC

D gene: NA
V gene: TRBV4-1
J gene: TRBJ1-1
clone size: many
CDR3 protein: CASSQQGWTEAFF
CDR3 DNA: TGCGCCAGCAGCCAGCAGGGGTGGACTGAAGCTTTCTTT

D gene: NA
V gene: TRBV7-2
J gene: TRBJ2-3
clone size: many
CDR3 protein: CASSLDGNTDTQYF
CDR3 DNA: TGTGCCAGCAGCTTAGACGGCAACACAGATACGCAGTATTTT

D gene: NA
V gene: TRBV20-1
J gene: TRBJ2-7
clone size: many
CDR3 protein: CSARRTVYEQYF
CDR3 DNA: TGCAGTGCTAGACGGACCGTCTACGAGCAGTACTTC

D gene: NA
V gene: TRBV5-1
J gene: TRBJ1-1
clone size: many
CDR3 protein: CASSPILKGTEAFF
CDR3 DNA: TGCGCCAGCAGCCCGATCTTGAAGGGCACTGAAGCTTTCTTT

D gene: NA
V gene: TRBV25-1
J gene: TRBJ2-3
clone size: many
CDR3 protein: CASSEAGTDTQYF
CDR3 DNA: TGTGCCAGCAGTGAGGCAGGCACAGATACGCAGTATTTT

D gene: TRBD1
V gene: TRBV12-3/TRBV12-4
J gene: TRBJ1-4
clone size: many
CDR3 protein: CASSLGQGAILFF
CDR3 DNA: TGTGCCAGCAGTTTAGGTCAGGGGGCCATTCTGTTTTTT

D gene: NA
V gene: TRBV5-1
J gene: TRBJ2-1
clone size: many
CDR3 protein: CASGPDPSYNEQFF
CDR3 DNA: TGCGCCAGCGGCCCGGATCCCTCCTACAATGAGCAGTTCTTC

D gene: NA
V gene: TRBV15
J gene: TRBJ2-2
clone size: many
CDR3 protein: CATSRDLDRRELFF
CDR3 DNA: TGTGCCACCAGCAGAGACCTCGACCGGAGGGAGCTGTTTTTT

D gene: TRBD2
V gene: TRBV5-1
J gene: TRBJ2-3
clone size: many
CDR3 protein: CASSLARGGSTDTQYF
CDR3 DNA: TGCGCCAGCAGCTTGGCGCGGGGGGGAAGCACAGATACGCAGTATTTT

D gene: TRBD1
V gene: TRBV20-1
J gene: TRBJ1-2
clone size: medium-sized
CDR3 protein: CSAREGRQGNGYTF
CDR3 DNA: TGCAGTGCTAGAGAAGGCCGACAGGGGAATGGCTACACCTTC

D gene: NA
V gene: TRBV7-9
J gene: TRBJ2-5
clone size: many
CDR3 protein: CASSFHRDQETQYF
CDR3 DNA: TGTGCCAGCAGCTTTCACAGGGATCAAGAGACCCAGTACTTC

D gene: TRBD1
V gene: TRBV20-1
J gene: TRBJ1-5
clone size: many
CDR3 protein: CSASTRGRDQPQHF
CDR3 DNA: TGCAGTGCTTCTACCAGGGGGCGAGATCAGCCCCAGCATTTT

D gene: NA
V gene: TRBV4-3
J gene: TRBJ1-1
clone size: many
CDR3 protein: CASSQDGGGGTEAFF
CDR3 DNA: TGCGCCAGCAGCCAAGATGGAGGGGGTGGCACTGAAGCTTTCTTT

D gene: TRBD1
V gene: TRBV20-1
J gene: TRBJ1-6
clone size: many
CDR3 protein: CSAVLGTGSNSPLHF
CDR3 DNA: TGCAGTGCTGTGTTGGGGACAGGGAGTAATTCACCCCTCCACTTT

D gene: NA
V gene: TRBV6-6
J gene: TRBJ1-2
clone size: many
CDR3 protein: CASSSKLQPRDGYTF
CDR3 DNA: TGTGCCAGCAGTTCCAAACTACAACCCAGGGACGGCTACACCTTC

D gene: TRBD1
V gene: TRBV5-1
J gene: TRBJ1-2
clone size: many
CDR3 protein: CASSHGTGGYGYTF
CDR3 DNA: TGCGCCAGCAGCCACGGGACAGGCGGCTATGGCTACACCTTC

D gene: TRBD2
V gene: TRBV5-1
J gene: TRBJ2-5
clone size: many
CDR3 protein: CASSLTSGGNQETQYF
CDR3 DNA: TGCGCCAGCAGCTTGACTAGCGGGGGAAACCAAGAGACCCAGTACTTC

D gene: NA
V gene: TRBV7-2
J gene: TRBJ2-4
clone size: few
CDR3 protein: CASSLERLAKNIQYF
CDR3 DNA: TGTGCCAGCAGCTTAGAGCGACTAGCCAAAAACATTCAGTACTTC

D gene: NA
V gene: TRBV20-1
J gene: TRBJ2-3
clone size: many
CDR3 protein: CSASSTDTQYF
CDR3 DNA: TGCAGTGCTAGTAGCACAGATACGCAGTATTTT

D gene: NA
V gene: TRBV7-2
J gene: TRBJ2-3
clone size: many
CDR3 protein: CASSLDRGEQYF
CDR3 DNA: TGTGCCAGCAGCTTAGATCGGGGAGAGCAGTATTTT

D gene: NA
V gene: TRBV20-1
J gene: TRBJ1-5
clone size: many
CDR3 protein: CSVKTGRGNQPQHF
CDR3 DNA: TGCAGTGTCAAAACGGGGCGAGGCAATCAGCCCCAGCATTTT

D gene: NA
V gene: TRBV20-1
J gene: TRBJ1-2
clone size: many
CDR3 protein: CSARGRDRTVHGYTF
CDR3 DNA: TGCAGTGCTAGAGGCCGAGACCGCACCGTGCATGGCTACACCTTC